Below are 19 T cell receptor beta chains sequenced from a single sample in a study of PD-1 blockade in classical Hodgkin lymphoma. All patients relapsed after autologous stem cell transplantation, and brentuximab vedotin exposure varied. Using immunoSEQ multiplex PCR, the repertoire was profiled, and TCRdb retains in-frame clones only, with some absent. The sample consists of some 18,000 clones, over 80% of them appearing once. The sample in question was peripheral blood mononuclear cells (PBMCs), obtained at baseline. These receptor sequences come from a human donor with classical Hodgkin lymphoma.

The chain employs TRBV5-1 and TRBJ2-5, with 10 bases matching TRBD1. Germline CDR1 is SGHRS and CDR2 is YFSETQ. Unmatched junction bases numbered 5, after V lost 8 bases and J lost 4 bases. This CDR3 comprises 13 residues. The CDR3 sequence is CASETGGGETQYF. DNA of the CDR3: TGCGCCAGTGAGACAGGGGGCGGAGAGACCCAGTACTTC.

The V gene is TRBV30, the J gene TRBJ1-5, with a possible D match to TRBD1 (6 bases). The CDR3 consists of 14 residues. CDR1 GTSNPN and CDR2 SVGIG come from the germline V gene (reference sequence). V dropped 3 bases and J dropped 4 bases, with 13 bases sitting between them. Written as DNA, the CDR3 is TGTGCCTGGAGGGGGCCAGGGACAAATCAGCCCCAGCATTTT. Protein: CAWRGPGTNQPQHF.

The V and J genes are TRBV19 and TRBJ2-5; 8 bases map to TRBD2. Germline V gene sequence: CDR1 LNHDA, CDR2 SQIVND (reference sequence). V gave up 5 bases and J gave up 4 bases; unmatched junction bases: 12. The CDR3 extends over 16 amino acids. The CDR3 coding sequence is TGTGCCAGTAGTCCTGACTCGGGGGGGCGGCGAGAGACCCAGTACTTC. This gives the protein CASSPDSGGRRETQYF.

The V call is TRBV27, the J call TRBJ1-4; D is unclear. The CDR3 loop spans 13 amino acids. V was clipped by 5 bases and J by 0 bases, with 4 bases between them. The germline CDR1 and CDR2 sequences are MNHEY and SMNVEV (reference sequence). The CDR3 region has the DNA TGTGCCAGCAGTAGAGCAACTAATGAAAAACTGTTTTTT. Amino acids: CASSRATNEKLFF.

The chain recombines TRBV7-9 with TRBJ1-5; TRBD1 matches at 9 bases. The CDR3 spans 16 residues. The germline CDR1 and CDR2 sequences are SEHNR and FQNEAQ (reference sequence). V lost 1 base and J lost 6; bases outside the gene matches: 7. The CDR3 here is CASSLDMGQGGQPQHF. CDR3 in DNA: TGTGCCAGCAGCTTAGACATGGGACAGGGTGGTCAGCCCCAGCATTTT.

V usage is TRBV19 and J usage is TRBJ1-2; perhaps TRBD1 as D (6 bases). Germline V CDR1 and CDR2: LNHDA, SQIVND (reference sequence). The CDR3 has 15 residues. Trimming pared 1 base from V and 5 bases from J, leaving 14 bases between. CDR3 in DNA: TGTGCCAGTAGTATAGGGGACACATTAGGGTATGGCTACACCTTC. Its protein product is CASSIGDTLGYGYTF.

The CDR3 coding sequence is TGTGCCAGCAGCCAGGGGAAGAATGGCTACACCTTC. This sequence encodes CASSQGKNGYTF. V gene TRBV5-6 combines with J gene TRBJ1-2; D is perhaps TRBD1 (6 bases). Germline-derived CDR1 and CDR2 are SGHDT and YYEEEE. The ends were cut back, 4 bases at V and 6 bases at J, with 10 bases in the middle. The CDR3 runs to 12 residues.

This clone was recorded only once. The rearrangement links TRBV5-4 to TRBJ2-6, with TRBD2 identical over 8 bases. Germline-derived CDR1 and CDR2 are SGHNT and YYREEE (reference sequence). The CDR3 is 20 residues long. The J segment lost 3 bases and the V segment lost 2 bases, leaving 16 bases of the junction unmatched. The CDR3 loop reads CASSLTGTLSGRFGANVLTF. For the CDR3, the DNA is TGTGCCAGCAGCTTAACAGGGACTTTAAGCGGGAGATTTGGGGCCAACGTCCTGACTTTC.

V gene TRBV6-6 combines with J gene TRBJ1-5, with TRBD1 matching over 8 bases. Germline values: CDR1 MNHNY, CDR2 SVGAGI (reference sequence). The CDR3 contains 15 residues. V was pared by 6 bases and J by 6 bases, with 10 bases of the junction left unmatched. CDR3 sequence: CASRTIQGESQPQHF. The CDR3 region has the DNA TGTGCCAGCAGAACAATACAGGGGGAGAGTCAGCCCCAGCATTTT.

By share, this clone ranks as medium-sized. V is TRBV10-2 and J is TRBJ2-7; no definite D call. V lost 4 bases, J lost 1 base, and 2 bases lay in between. The germline V gene encodes CDR1 WSHSY and CDR2 SAAADI. The CDR3 is 11 residues long. The CDR3 is CASSVSYEQYF. CDR3 bases: TGCGCCAGCAGTGTGTCCTACGAGCAGTACTTC.

This chain connects TRBV6-6 to TRBJ2-3, with 12 bases matching TRBD2. The CDR3 has 16 amino acids. Germline V lookup: CDR1 MNHNY, CDR2 SVGAGI (reference sequence). V was clipped by 4 bases and J by 5 bases; unmatched bases: 7. The CDR3: CASSLTSGRDVDTQYF. The CDR3 DNA is TGTGCCAGCAGTTTGACTAGCGGGAGAGATGTAGATACGCAGTATTTT.

J is TRBJ2-3 and V is TRBV29-1; D not certain. The CDR3 is made up of 8 amino acids. V was cut by 8 bases and J by 7 bases, with 4 bases left in between. Germline V gene data show CDR1 as SQVTM and CDR2 as ANQGSEA. The CDR3: CSTNTQYF. In DNA, the CDR3 is TGCAGCACCAATACGCAGTATTTT.

The chain carries TRBV19 and TRBJ2-1; TRBD1 or TRBD2 may be the D gene (5 bases each). V was trimmed by 7 bases and J by 3 bases, leaving 19 bases between them. Germline values: CDR1 LNHDA, CDR2 SQIVND (reference sequence). CDR3 size: 16 residues. CDR3: CASTHPGQGHYNEQFF. CDR3 DNA: TGTGCCAGTACCCATCCGGGGCAGGGCCACTACAATGAGCAGTTCTTC. The variable domain in full, completed from reference TRBV19 and TRBJ2-1, reads DGGITQSPKYLFRKEGQNVTLSCEQNLNHDAMYWYRQDPGQGLRLIYYSQIVNDFQKGDIAEGYSVSREKKESFPLTVTSAQKNPTAFYLCASTHPGQGHYNEQFFGPGTRLTVL.

This chain connects TRBV4-2 to TRBJ2-2, with 13 bases lining up with TRBD2. Germline loops: CDR1 LGHNA, CDR2 YNFKEQ. Trimming cost V 5 bases and J 5 bases; bases outside gene matches: 8. CDR3 length: 17 residues. CDR3: CASSKTSGGTGTGELFF. DNA of the CDR3: TGTGCCAGCAGCAAGACTAGCGGGGGGACGGGGACCGGGGAGCTGTTTTTT.

V and J are TRBV2 and TRBJ2-5; 8 positions agree with TRBD1. V trimming: 8 bases; J trimming: 2 bases; junction bases outside the gene matches: 7. Germline V gene data show CDR1 as SNHLY and CDR2 as FYNNEI. The CDR3 is 14 amino acids. The CDR3 reads CASARRTGQETQYF. The CDR3 nucleotides are TGTGCCAGCGCCCGGCGGACAGGGCAAGAGACCCAGTACTTC.

The rearrangement uses TRBV10-3 and TRBJ2-1, with D possibly TRBD2 on 5 matching bases. Trimming removed 6 bases at V and 4 bases at J, with 22 bases between. CDR3 size: 17 residues. Looked up from germline, CDR1 is ENHRY and CDR2 is SYGVKD. DNA for the CDR3: TGTGCCATCAGGAATAATCTTGACGGAGGTGGTTACAATGAGCAGTTCTTC. Translation gives CAIRNNLDGGGYNEQFF.

V and J are TRBV7-6 and TRBJ2-3; D is undetermined. The CDR3 sequence is 13 residues long. Between the trimmed V and J ends, which lost 5 bases and 3 bases, there was a span of 9 bases. Per the germline V gene, CDR1 is SGHVS and CDR2 is FNYEAQ. The CDR3 sequence: CASSRGQTDTQYF. The CDR3 nucleotides are TGTGCCAGCAGCCGCGGTCAGACAGATACGCAGTATTTT.

The gene calls are TRBV14 and TRBJ2-6; D is unresolved. The CDR3 loop spans 11 amino acids. The V gene's germline CDR1 is SGHDN and CDR2 FVKESK. Trimming took off 1 base at V and 8 bases at J, with 0 bases between the two ends. CDR3 in amino acids: CASSQANVLTF. The CDR3 region has the DNA TGTGCCAGCAGCCAAGCCAACGTCCTGACTTTC.

This chain links TRBV5-1 with TRBJ2-3; possibly TRBD1 for D (5 bases). V was shortened by 1 base and J by 1 base, with 13 bases between the two germline ends. CDR3 length: 16 residues. CDR1 SGHRS and CDR2 YFSETQ come from the germline V gene. The CDR3 region is CASSLWQGGGTDTQYF. For the CDR3, the DNA is TGCGCCAGCAGCTTGTGGCAGGGCGGTGGCACAGATACGCAGTATTTT.